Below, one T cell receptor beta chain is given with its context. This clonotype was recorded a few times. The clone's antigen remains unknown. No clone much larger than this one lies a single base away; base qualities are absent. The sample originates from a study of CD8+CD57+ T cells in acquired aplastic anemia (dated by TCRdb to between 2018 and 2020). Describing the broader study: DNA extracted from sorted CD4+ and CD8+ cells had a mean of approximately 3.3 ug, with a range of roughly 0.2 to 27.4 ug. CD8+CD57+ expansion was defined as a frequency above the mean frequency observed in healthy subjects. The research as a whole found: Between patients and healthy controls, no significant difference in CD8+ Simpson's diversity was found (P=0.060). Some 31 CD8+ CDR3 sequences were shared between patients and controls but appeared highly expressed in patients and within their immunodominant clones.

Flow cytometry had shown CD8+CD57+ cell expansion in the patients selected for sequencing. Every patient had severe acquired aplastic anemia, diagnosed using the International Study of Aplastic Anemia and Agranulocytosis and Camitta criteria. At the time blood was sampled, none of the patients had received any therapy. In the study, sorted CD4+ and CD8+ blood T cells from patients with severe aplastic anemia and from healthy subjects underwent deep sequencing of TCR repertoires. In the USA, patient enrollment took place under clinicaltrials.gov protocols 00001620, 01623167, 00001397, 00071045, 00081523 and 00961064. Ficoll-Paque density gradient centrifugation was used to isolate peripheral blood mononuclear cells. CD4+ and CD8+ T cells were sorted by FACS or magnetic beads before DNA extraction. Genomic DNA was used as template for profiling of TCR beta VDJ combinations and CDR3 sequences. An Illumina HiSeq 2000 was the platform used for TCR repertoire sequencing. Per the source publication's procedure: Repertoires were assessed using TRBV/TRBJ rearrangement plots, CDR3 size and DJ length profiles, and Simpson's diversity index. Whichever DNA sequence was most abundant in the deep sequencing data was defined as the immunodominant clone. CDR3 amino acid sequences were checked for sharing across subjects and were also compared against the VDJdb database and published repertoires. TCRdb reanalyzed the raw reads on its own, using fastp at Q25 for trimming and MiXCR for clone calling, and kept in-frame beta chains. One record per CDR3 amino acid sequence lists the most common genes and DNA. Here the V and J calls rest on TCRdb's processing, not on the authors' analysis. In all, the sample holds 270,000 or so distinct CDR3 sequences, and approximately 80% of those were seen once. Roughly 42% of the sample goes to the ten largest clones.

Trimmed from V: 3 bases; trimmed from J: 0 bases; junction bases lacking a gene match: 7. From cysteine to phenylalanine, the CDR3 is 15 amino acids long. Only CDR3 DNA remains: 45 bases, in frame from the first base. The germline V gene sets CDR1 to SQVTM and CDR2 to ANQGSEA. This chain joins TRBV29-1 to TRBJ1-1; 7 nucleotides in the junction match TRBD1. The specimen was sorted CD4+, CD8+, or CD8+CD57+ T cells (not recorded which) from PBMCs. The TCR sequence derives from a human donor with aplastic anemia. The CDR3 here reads CSVEVQGQLNTEAFF. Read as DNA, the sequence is TGCAGCGTTGAGGTCCAGGGACAGCTGAACACTGAAGCTTTCTTT.